These 18 T cell receptor beta chains share one sample of origin, sequenced in a study of T cells in Graves' hyperthyroidism and ophthalmopathy. RNA transcripts were the template for amplifying TCR beta CDR3 regions. The HTBI primer set was used in a first-round RT-PCR of the TCR CDR3. From the multiplex PCR reads, TCRdb called clonotypes with MiXCR, one entry per CDR3 protein. Among some 760,000 distinct CDR3 sequences listed, 11% to 15% were seen once. Sequenced input: blood. All receptors derive from a woman between 18 and 29 years old with Graves' hyperthyroidism.

The chain recombines TRBV5-1 with TRBJ2-1, with a possible D match to TRBD1 (5 bases). This CDR3 region has 12 residues. CDR1 and CDR2 from the germline V gene are SGHRS and YFSETQ. With 2 bases removed from V and 10 bases from J, the gap between germline ends came to 10 bases. This CDR3 is CASSFRAQEQFF. CDR3 bases: TGCGCCAGCAGCTTCAGGGCCCAGGAGCAGTTCTTC.

The chain joins TRBV24-1 to TRBJ2-2; the D gene could be TRBD1 or TRBD2 (5 bases each). With 3 bases removed from V and 0 bases from J, the gap between germline ends came to 10 bases. The CDR3 spans 16 residues. Looked up from germline, CDR1 is KGHDR and CDR2 is SFDVKD. CDR3 nucleotide sequence: TGTGCCACCAGTGATACGGGACGGGCGAACACCGGGGAGCTGTTTTTT. It specifies CATSDTGRANTGELFF.

At least ten counts were recorded for this clonotype. This chain uses TRBV12-3 or TRBV12-4 with TRBJ2-3; 7 nucleotides line up with TRBD2. The V segment lost 9 bases and the J segment 2 bases; nucleotides outside the gene matches: 11. The CDR3 loop spans 15 amino acids. The chain's CDR3 is CASTPRDYYTDTQYF. In DNA, the CDR3 is TGTGCCAGTACACCCCGGGACTACTACACAGATACGCAGTATTTT.

In this sample, this clonotype turned up many times. The chain carries TRBV30 and TRBJ2-1; 9 bases agree with TRBD2. V was clipped by 5 bases and J by 7 bases; unmatched bases: 3. From germline, CDR1 is GTSNPN and CDR2 SVGIG (reference sequence). The CDR3 has 12 residues. The CDR3 sequence is CAWGLASNEQFF. Here the CDR3 DNA reads TGTGCCTGGGGACTAGCGTCGAATGAGCAGTTCTTC.

This clonotype was counted a few times. The V gene is TRBV6-1, the J gene TRBJ2-1, with 10 bases lining up with TRBD1. Germline CDR1 is MNHNS and CDR2 is SASEGT. V shed 5 bases, J shed 2 bases, and the junction held 18 bases outside the gene matches. The CDR3 sequence is 20 residues long. In DNA, the CDR3 is TGTGCCAGCAGTAAGTTTGGGACAGGGGTCGGGGCTGGACCCTACAATGAGCAGTTCTTC. Its translation is CASSKFGTGVGAGPYNEQFF.

A few counts support this clonotype. This sequence joins TRBV29-1 and TRBJ2-4; the D is unclear. Germline loops: CDR1 SQVTM, CDR2 ANQGSEA. V lost 5 bases and J lost 1, with 12 bases in between. This CDR3 contains 14 residues. CDR3 DNA: TGCAGCGTTTTGACGACGGATGCCAAAAACATTCAGTACTTC. This gives the protein CSVLTTDAKNIQYF.

This clonotype was detected only a few times. The chain employs TRBV5-1 and TRBJ2-1; D unresolved. The CDR3 consists of 13 residues. V was clipped by 2 bases and J by 7 bases, with 10 bases between them. Germline CDR1 is SGHRS and CDR2 is YFSETQ. CDR3 sequence: CASSLRANNEQFF. The CDR3 DNA follows: TGCGCCAGCAGCTTAAGGGCCAATAATGAGCAGTTCTTC. Together with reference TRBV5-1 and TRBJ2-1, the CDR3 gives the full variable domain: KAGVTQTPRYLIKTRGQQVTLSCSPISGHRSVSWYQQTPGQGLQFLFEYFSETQRNKGNFPGRFSGRQFSNSRSEMNVSTLELGDSALYLCASSLRANNEQFFGPGTRLTVL.

The table lists this clonotype with many counts. The gene calls are TRBV28 and TRBJ1-5, with unresolved D. From germline, CDR1 is MDHEN and CDR2 SYDVKM. The ends were cut back, 3 bases at V and 2 bases at J, with 11 bases in the middle. The CDR3 consists of 15 residues. The CDR3 spells CASSFHDQGNQPQHF. The CDR3, as DNA: TGTGCCAGCAGTTTCCATGATCAAGGCAATCAGCCCCAGCATTTT.

This clonotype came up many times. The rearrangement uses TRBV20-1 and TRBJ2-3; 9 nucleotides match TRBD2. Germline V CDR1 and CDR2: DFQATT, SNEGSKA (reference sequence). This CDR3 contains 12 residues. In DNA form, the CDR3 reads TGCACGGGCGGGAGGGCCGTGGATACGCAGTATTTT. Translation: CTGGRAVDTQYF.

This clonotype was counted only a few times. The V call is TRBV4-1, the J call TRBJ1-2; tentatively, D is TRBD1 (5 bases). The CDR3 is made up of 15 amino acids. The V gene's germline CDR1 is MGHRA and CDR2 YSYEKL. V was pared by 3 bases and J by 7 bases, with 18 bases between. CDR3 residues: CASSHSYGGSGGYTF. CDR3 nucleotides: TGCGCCAGCAGCCATTCATACGGGGGATCAGGTGGCTACACCTTC.

This clonotype was seen a few times. V and J are TRBV20-1 and TRBJ1-1, with a weak D call TRBD1 (5 bases). CDR1 and CDR2 (germline): DFQATT, SNEGSKA (reference sequence). Trimming cost V 0 bases and J 5 bases, with 13 bases left between them. CDR3 length: 14 amino acids. The CDR3 region has the DNA TGCAGTGCTAGAGATCGACGGGGGAGGACTGAAGCTTTCTTT. It encodes CSARDRRGRTEAFF.

This clonotype has ten or more counts. This chain links TRBV6-1 with TRBJ1-5; no clear D gene. CDR3 length: 13 amino acids. The V gene's germline CDR1 is MNHNS and CDR2 SASEGT. The V and J ends lost 3 bases and 6 bases respectively, with 9 bases between them. This CDR3 reads CASSEWGTQPQHF. As DNA, the CDR3 is TGTGCCAGCAGTGAGTGGGGAACTCAGCCCCAGCATTTT.

V and J are TRBV20-1 and TRBJ2-7; no firm D call. Germline CDR1 DFQATT, CDR2 SNEGSKA (reference sequence). This CDR3 contains 12 residues. V shed 5 bases and J shed 2 bases, with 10 bases lying between them. In DNA, the CDR3 is TGCAGTGCTGGCGACCCCACCTACGAGCAGTACTTC. Translation gives CSAGDPTYEQYF.

This clonotype came up many times. This chain connects TRBV15 to TRBJ2-1; maybe TRBD2 (6 bases). The CDR3 consists of 17 residues. Per the germline V gene, CDR1 is LNHNV and CDR2 is YYDKDF (reference sequence). The V gene lost 3 bases and the J gene lost 4 bases, with 19 bases spanning the gap. The CDR3 DNA reads as TGTGCCACCAGCAGCCCTGCTGCGGGAACCCCTTACAATGAGCAGTTCTTC. Its translation is CATSSPAAGTPYNEQFF.

This clonotype was seen a few times. The chain is built from TRBV28 and TRBJ2-1; TRBD1 matches at 7 bases. There are 15 residues in the CDR3. Germline V CDR1 and CDR2: MDHEN, SYDVKM. J gave up 6 bases and V 3 bases, and 8 bases lay outside the gene matches. The CDR3 DNA follows: TGTGCCAGCAGTTTTAACAGGGGAAGGGGCAATGAGCAGTTCTTC. Translated, it gives CASSFNRGRGNEQFF.

This clonotype was recorded at least ten times. The J gene is TRBJ2-7, the V gene TRBV28; 8 bases are a match to TRBD1. Germline V gene sequence: CDR1 MDHEN, CDR2 SYDVKM. J was trimmed by 6 bases and V by 5 bases; bases with no gene match: 15. The CDR3 is made up of 16 amino acids. CDR3 sequence (DNA): TGTGCCAGCAGTACCCCCCCAGGGGGCAGGTCAAGCGAGCAGTACTTC. Its protein is CASSTPPGGRSSEQYF.

This clonotype occurred a few times. The rearrangement joins TRBV7-2 to TRBJ2-1, with unresolved D. Per germline, CDR1 SGHTA and CDR2 FQGNSA. V lost 5 bases, J lost 3 bases, and 14 bases lay in between. CDR3 length: 15 amino acids. CDR3 nucleotide sequence: TGTGCCAGCAGCCCTAGGACGGCTCTCTACAATGAGCAGTTCTTC. This encodes CASSPRTALYNEQFF. Full variable domain (rest looked up from reference TRBV7-2 and TRBJ2-1): GAGVSQSPSNKVTEKGKDVELRCDPISGHTALYWYRQSLGQGLEFLIYFQGNSAPDKSGLPSDRFSAERTGGSVSTLTIQRTQQEDSAVYLCASSPRTALYNEQFFGPGTRLTVL.

This clonotype was observed a handful of times. V usage is TRBV2 and J usage is TRBJ1-2; a possible D gene is TRBD1 (5 bases). The germline V gene encodes CDR1 SNHLY and CDR2 FYNNEI. Trimming took 7 bases from V and 2 from J, leaving 14 bases between them. The CDR3 totals 14 residues. CDR3 in amino acids: CASKIGAANYGYTF. The CDR3 coding sequence is TGTGCCAGCAAAATCGGGGCGGCAAACTATGGCTACACCTTC.